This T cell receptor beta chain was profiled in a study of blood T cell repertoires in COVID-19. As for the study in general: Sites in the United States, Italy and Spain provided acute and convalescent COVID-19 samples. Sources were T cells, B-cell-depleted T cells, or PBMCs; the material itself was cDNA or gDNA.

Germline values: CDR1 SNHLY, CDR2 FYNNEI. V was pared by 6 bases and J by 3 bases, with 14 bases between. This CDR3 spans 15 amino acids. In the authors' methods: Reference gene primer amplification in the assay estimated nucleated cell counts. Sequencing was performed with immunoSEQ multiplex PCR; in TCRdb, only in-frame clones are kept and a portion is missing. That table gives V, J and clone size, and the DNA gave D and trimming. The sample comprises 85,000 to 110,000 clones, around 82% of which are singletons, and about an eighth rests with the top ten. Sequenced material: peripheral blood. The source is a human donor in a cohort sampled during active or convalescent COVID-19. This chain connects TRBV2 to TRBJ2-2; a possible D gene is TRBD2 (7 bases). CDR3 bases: TGTGCCAGCAGGGGGGGGCTTATAGACACCGGGGAGCTGTTTTTT. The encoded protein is CASRGGLIDTGELFF.